The rows below give T cell receptor beta chains drawn from one sample of a study of beta chain features in type 1 diabetes. The table came from immunoSEQ multiplex PCR; TCRdb's copy has only in-frame clones and leaves some out. The sample yields nearly 350,000 clones, roughly 8.8% seen once. Sequencing was done on a sample of central memory CD4+ T cells from blood. The receptors come from a man in his thirties or forties with type 1 diabetes. Both conserved end residues are part of each CDR3. A D gene is named only where the DNA matches it firmly. Clone size is stated in some rows and not others, as once, few, many or a class when expanded.

d_gene | j_gene | abundance | v_gene | CDR3aa | CDR3nt
TRBD2 | TRBJ2-7 | few | TRBV7-2 | CASSRGLAGGREQYF | TGTGCCAGCAGCAGAGGACTAGCGGGGGGGCGCGAGCAGTACTTC
- | TRBJ2-1 | many | TRBV7-2 | CASSLLGGSSYNEQFF | TGTGCCAGCAGCTTACTCGGGGGAAGTTCGTACAATGAGCAGTTCTTC
TRBD2 | TRBJ2-3 | - | TRBV27 | CASSPSGTSGGAIDTQYF | TGTGCCAGCAGTCCGTCCGGGACTAGCGGGGGGGCCATAGATACGCAGTATTTT
TRBD1 | TRBJ2-7 | - | TRBV29-1 | CSVPTGTGQLGEQYF | TGCAGCGTCCCCACTGGGACAGGGCAATTGGGCGAGCAGTACTTC
TRBD1 | TRBJ1-2 | few | TRBV19 | CASSTRQGPRSDYGYTF | TGTGCCAGTAGTACCCGACAGGGACCTAGATCCGACTATGGCTACACCTTC
- | TRBJ2-4 | few | TRBV6-5 | CASSSGKNIQYF | TGTGCCAGCAGTTCCGGGAAAAACATTCAGTACTTC
TRBD2 | TRBJ2-5 | few | TRBV7-2 | CASSLLAGFQETQYF | TGTGCCAGCAGCTTACTAGCGGGATTCCAAGAGACCCAGTACTTC
TRBD2 | TRBJ2-5 | - | TRBV7-2 | CASSFRGLAEETQYF | TGTGCCAGCAGCTTCCGCGGACTAGCGGAAGAGACCCAGTACTTC
TRBD1 | TRBJ2-1 | few | TRBV5-1 | CASTNRTGTGNEQFF | TGCGCCAGCACTAACCGGACAGGGACGGGGAATGAGCAGTTCTTC
TRBD1 | TRBJ1-6 | few | TRBV7-2 | CASRLGTGVNSPLHF | TGTGCCAGCAGGCTCGGGACAGGGGTAAATTCACCCCTCCACTTT
TRBD1 | TRBJ1-2 | - | TRBV11-2 | CASSLAGQGSGGYTF | TGTGCCAGCAGCTTAGCGGGACAGGGTTCAGGAGGCTACACCTTC
TRBD1 | TRBJ2-3 | - | TRBV10-3 | CAISVPHKGQGESGTDTQYF | TGTGCCATCAGTGTCCCCCACAAAGGACAGGGAGAGAGTGGCACAGATACGCAGTATTTT